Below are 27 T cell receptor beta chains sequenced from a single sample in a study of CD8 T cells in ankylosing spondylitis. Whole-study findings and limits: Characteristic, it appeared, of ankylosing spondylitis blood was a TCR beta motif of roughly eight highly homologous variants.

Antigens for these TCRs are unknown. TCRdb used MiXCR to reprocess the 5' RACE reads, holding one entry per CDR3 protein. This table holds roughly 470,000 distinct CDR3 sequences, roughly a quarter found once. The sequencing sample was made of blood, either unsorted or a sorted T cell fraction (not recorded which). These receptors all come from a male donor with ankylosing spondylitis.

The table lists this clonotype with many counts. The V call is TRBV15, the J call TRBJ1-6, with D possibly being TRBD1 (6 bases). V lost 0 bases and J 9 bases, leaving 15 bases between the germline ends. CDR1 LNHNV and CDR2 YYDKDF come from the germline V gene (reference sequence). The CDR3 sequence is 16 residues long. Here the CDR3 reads CATSRDGRTETSPLHF. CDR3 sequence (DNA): TGTGCCACCAGCAGAGATGGTAGGACAGAGACTTCACCCCTCCACTTT.

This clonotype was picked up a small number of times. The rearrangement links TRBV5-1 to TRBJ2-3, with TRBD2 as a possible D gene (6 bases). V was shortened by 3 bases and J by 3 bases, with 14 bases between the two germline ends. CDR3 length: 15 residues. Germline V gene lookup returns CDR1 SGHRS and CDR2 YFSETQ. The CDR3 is CASSSVAGTTDTQYF. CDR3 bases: TGCGCCAGCAGCTCGGTTGCGGGAACTACAGATACGCAGTATTTT. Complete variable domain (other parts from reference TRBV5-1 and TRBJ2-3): KAGVTQTPRYLIKTRGQQVTLSCSPISGHRSVSWYQQTPGQGLQFLFEYFSETQRNKGNFPGRFSGRQFSNSRSEMNVSTLELGDSALYLCASSSVAGTTDTQYFGPGTRLTVL.

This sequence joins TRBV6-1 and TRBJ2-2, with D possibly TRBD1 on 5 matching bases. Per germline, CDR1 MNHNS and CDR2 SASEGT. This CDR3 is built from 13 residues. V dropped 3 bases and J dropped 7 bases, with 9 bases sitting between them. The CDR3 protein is CASSEKGIGELFF. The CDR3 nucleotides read TGTGCCAGCAGTGAGAAGGGGATCGGGGAGCTGTTTTTT.

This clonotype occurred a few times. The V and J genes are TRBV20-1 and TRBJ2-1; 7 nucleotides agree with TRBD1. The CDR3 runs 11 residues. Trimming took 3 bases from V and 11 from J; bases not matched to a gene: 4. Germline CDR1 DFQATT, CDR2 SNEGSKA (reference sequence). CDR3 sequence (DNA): TGCAGTGCTAGGACAGGGTCAAAGCAGTTCTTC. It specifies CSARTGSKQFF.

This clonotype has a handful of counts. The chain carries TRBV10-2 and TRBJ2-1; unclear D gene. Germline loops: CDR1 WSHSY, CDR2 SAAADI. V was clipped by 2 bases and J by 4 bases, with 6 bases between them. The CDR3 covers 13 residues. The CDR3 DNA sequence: TGCGCCAGCAGTGAGCCAGCTTACAATGAGCAGTTCTTC. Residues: CASSEPAYNEQFF.

CDR3 sequence reads: CASSSQAIELGEAFF. In DNA form, the CDR3 reads TGTGCCAGCAGCTCCCAAGCGATCGAACTCGGTGAAGCTTTCTTT. The chain uses TRBV7-2 and TRBJ1-1; no definite D call. Germline CDR1 SGHTA, CDR2 FQGNSA. The V and J ends lost 4 bases and 7 bases respectively, with 19 bases between them. The CDR3 length is 15 residues. Looking up the rest from reference TRBV7-2 and TRBJ1-1 gives the full variable domain: GAGVSQSPSNKVTEKGKDVELRCDPISGHTALYWYRQSLGQGLEFLIYFQGNSAPDKSGLPSDRFSAERTGGSVSTLTIQRTQQEDSAVYLCASSSQAIELGEAFFGQGTRLTVV.

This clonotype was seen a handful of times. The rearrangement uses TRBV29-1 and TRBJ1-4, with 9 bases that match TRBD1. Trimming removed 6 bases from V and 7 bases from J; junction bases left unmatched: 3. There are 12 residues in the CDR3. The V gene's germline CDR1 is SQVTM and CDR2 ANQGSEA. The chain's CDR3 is CSVGTGIEKLFF. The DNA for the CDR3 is TGCAGCGTGGGGACAGGGATTGAAAAACTGTTTTTT. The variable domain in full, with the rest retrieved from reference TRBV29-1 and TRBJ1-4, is SAVISQKPSRDICQRGTSLTIQCQVDSQVTMMFWYRQQPGQSLTLIATANQGSEATYESGFVIDKFPISRPNLTFSTLTVSNMSPEDSSIYLCSVGTGIEKLFFGSGTQLSVL.

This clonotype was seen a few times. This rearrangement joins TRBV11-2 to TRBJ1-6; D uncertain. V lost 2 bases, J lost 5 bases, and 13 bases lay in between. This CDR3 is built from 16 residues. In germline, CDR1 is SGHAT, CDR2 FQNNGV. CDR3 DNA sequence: TGTGCCAGCAGCTTATTCCTCAGACAAGATAATTCACCCCTCCACTTT. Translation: CASSLFLRQDNSPLHF.

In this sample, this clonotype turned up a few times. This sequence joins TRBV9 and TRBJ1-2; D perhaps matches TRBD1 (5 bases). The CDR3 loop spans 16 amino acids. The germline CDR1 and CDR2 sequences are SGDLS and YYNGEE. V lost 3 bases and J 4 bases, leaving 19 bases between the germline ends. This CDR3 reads CASSGQAGVRSYGYTF. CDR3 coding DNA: TGTGCCAGCAGCGGCCAAGCGGGGGTACGTTCCTATGGCTACACCTTC.

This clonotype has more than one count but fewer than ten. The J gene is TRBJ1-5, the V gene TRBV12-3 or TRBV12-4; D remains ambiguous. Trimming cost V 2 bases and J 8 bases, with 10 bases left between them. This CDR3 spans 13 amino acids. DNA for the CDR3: TGTGCCAGCAGTTTATTGGTTGCGGAGCCCCAGCATTTT. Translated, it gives CASSLLVAEPQHF.

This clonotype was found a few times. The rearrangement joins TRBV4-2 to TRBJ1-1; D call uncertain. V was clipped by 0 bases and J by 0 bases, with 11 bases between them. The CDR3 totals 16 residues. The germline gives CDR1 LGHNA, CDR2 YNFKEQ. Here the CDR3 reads CASSQDNGYMNTEAFF. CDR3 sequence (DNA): TGTGCCAGCAGCCAAGATAATGGGTACATGAACACTGAAGCTTTCTTT.

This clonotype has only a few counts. The CDR3 DNA sequence: TGTGCCATCAGTGCCGCGGGAGGGCCCTCCAATGAGCAGTTCTTC. Protein: CAISAAGGPSNEQFF. The V call is TRBV10-3, the J call TRBJ2-1; 9 bases align to TRBD2. Germline CDR1 is ENHRY and CDR2 is SYGVKD. The length of the CDR3 is 15 residues. V shed 4 bases, J shed 6 bases, and the junction held 7 bases outside the gene matches.

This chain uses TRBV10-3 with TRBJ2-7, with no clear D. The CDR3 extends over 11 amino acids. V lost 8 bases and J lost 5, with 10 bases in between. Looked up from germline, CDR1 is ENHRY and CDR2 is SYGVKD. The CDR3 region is CAISFRDEQYF. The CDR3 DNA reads TGTGCCATCTCTTTTAGGGACGAGCAGTACTTC.

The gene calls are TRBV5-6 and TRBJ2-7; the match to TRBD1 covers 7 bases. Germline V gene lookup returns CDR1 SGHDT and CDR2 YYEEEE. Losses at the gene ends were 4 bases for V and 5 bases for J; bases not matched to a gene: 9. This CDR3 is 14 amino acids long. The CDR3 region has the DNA TGTGCCAGCAGCCGAGAGGACAGGTACAACGAGCAGTACTTC. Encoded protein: CASSREDRYNEQYF.

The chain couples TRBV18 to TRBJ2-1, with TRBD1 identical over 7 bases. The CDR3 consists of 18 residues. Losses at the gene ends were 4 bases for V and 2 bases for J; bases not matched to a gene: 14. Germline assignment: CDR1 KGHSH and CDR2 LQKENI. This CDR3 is CASSLGVLRTGPYNEQFF. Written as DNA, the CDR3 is TGTGCCAGCTCACTAGGCGTTTTGCGGACAGGACCCTACAATGAGCAGTTCTTC.

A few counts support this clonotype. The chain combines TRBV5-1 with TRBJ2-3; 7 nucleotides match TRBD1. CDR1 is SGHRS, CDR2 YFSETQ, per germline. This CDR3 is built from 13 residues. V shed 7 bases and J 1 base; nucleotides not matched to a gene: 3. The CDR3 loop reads CASGTGGTDTQYF. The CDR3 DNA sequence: TGCGCCAGCGGAACAGGGGGCACAGATACGCAGTATTTT.

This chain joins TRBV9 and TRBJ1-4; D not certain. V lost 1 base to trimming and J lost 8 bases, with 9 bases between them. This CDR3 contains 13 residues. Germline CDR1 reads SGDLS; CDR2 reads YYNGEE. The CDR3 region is CASSVRTDEKLFF. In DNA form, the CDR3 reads TGTGCCAGCAGCGTACGTACAGACGAAAAACTGTTTTTT.

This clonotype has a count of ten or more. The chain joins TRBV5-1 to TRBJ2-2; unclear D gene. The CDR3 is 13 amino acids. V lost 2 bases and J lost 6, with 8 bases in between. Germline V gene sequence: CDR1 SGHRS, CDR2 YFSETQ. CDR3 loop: CASSFGVAGELFF. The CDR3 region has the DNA TGCGCCAGCAGCTTCGGAGTCGCCGGGGAGCTGTTTTTT.

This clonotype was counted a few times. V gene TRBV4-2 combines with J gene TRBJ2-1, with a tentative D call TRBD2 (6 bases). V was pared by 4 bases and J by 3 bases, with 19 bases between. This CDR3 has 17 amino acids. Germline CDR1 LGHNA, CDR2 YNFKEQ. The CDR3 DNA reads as TGTGCCAGCAGCCCCCCGCCCCGGGACTCCTACTACAATGAGCAGTTCTTC. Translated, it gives CASSPPPRDSYYNEQFF.

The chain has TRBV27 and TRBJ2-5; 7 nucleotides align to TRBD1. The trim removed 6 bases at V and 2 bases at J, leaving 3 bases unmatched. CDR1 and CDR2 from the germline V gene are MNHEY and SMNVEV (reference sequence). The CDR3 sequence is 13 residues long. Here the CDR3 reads CASRPGGQETQYF. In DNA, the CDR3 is TGTGCCAGCAGACCAGGGGGTCAAGAGACCCAGTACTTC.

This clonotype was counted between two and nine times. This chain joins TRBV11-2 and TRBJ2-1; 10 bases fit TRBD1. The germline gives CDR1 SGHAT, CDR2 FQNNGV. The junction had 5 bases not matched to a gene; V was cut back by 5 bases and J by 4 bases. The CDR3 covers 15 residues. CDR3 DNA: TGTGCCAGCAGCGATCAGGGACAGGGGTACAATGAGCAGTTCTTC. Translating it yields CASSDQGQGYNEQFF.

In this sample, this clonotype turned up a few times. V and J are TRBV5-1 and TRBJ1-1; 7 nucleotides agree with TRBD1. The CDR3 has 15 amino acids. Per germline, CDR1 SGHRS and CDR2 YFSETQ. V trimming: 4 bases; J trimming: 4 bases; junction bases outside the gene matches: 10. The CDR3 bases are TGCGCCAGCAGCCGGGACAGCCGCTTATTCACTGAAGCTTTCTTT. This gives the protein CASSRDSRLFTEAFF. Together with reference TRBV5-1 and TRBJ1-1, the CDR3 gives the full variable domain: KAGVTQTPRYLIKTRGQQVTLSCSPISGHRSVSWYQQTPGQGLQFLFEYFSETQRNKGNFPGRFSGRQFSNSRSEMNVSTLELGDSALYLCASSRDSRLFTEAFFGQGTRLTVV.

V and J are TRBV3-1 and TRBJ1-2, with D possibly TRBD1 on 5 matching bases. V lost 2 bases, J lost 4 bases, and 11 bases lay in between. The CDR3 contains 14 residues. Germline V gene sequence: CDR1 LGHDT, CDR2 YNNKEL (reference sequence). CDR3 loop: CASSQRRGGYGYTF. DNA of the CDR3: TGTGCCAGCAGCCAAAGGAGGGGAGGCTATGGCTACACCTTC.

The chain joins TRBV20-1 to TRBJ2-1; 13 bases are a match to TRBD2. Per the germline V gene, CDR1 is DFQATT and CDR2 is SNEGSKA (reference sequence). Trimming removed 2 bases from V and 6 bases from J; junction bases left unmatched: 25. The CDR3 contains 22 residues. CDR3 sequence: CSARNPGQWWTSGRGAFNEQFF. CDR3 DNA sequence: TGCAGTGCTAGAAACCCGGGACAGTGGTGGACTAGCGGGAGAGGAGCCTTCAATGAGCAGTTCTTC.

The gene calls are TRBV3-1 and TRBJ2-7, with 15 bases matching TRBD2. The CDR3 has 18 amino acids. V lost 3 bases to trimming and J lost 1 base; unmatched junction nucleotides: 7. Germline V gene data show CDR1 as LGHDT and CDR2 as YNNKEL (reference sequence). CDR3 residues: CASSQGLAGGLISYEQYF. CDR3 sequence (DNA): TGTGCCAGCAGCCAGGGACTAGCGGGAGGCCTCATTTCCTACGAGCAGTACTTC.

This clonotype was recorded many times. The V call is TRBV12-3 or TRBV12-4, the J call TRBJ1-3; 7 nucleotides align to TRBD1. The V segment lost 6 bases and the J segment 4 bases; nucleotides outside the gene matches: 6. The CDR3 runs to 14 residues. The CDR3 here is CASRRQGPGNTIYF. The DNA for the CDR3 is TGTGCCAGCAGGAGACAGGGCCCCGGAAACACCATATATTTT.

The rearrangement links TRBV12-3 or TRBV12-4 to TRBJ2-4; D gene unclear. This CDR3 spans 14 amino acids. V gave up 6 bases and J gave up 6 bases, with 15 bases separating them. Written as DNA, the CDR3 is TGTGCCAGCAGCCCCCCGCCGGTAGGAAACATTCAGTACTTC. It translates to CASSPPPVGNIQYF.